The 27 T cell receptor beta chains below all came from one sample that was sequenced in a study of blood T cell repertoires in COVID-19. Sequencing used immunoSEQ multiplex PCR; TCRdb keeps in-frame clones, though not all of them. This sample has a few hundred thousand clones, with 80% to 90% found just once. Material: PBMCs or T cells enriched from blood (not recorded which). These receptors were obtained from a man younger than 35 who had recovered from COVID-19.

The CDR3 DNA follows: TGTGCCAGCAGCCCCCGGACAGGGGGCGCCGGGAATGGCTACACCTTC. This gives the protein CASSPRTGGAGNGYTF. This chain links TRBV7-9 with TRBJ1-2; 11 nucleotides line up with TRBD1. This CDR3 spans 16 amino acids. V gave up 5 bases and J gave up 6 bases; unmatched junction bases: 11. Germline CDR1 SEHNR, CDR2 FQNEAQ (reference sequence).

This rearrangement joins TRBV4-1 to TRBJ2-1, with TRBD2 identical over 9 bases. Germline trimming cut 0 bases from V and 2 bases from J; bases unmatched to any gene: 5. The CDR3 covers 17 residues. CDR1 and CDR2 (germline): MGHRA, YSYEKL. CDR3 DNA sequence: TGCGCCAGCAGCCAAGAAGGGGCTAGCGGGACCTACAATGAGCAGTTCTTC. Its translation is CASSQEGASGTYNEQFF.

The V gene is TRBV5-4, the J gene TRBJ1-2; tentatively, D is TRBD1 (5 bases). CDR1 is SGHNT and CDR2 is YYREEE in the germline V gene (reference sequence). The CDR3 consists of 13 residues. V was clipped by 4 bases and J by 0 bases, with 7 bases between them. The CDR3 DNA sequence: TGTGCCAGCAGCGTACAGGCTAACTATGGCTACACCTTC. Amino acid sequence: CASSVQANYGYTF.

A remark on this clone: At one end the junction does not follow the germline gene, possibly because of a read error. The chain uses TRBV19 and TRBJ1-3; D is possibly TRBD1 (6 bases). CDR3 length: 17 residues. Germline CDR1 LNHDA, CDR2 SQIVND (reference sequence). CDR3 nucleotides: TGTGCCAGTTGTATCCTAGACAGGCCGGCTTCTGGAAACACCATATATTTT. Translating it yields CASCILDRPASGNTIYF.

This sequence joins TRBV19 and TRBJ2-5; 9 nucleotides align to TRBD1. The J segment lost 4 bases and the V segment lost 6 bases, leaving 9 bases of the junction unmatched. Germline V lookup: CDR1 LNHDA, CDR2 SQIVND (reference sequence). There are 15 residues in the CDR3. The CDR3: CASSTGTGRGETQYF. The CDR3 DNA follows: TGTGCCAGTAGCACTGGGACAGGGAGAGGAGAGACCCAGTACTTC.

The CDR3 sequence is CSVEGLPGEGSSYEQYF. DNA of the CDR3: TGCAGCGTTGAAGGCCTCCCCGGGGAGGGCAGCTCCTACGAGCAGTACTTC. The chain couples TRBV29-1 to TRBJ2-7; 7 bases map to TRBD2. Per the germline V gene, CDR1 is SQVTM and CDR2 is ANQGSEA. The V and J ends lost 1 base and 0 bases, in that order; junction bases with no gene match: 12. This CDR3 has 17 amino acids.

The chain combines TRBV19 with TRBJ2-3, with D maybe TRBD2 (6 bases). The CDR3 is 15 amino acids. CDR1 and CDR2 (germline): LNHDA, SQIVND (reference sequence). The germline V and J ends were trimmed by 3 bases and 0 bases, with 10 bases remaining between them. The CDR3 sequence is CASSMTGVSTDTQYF. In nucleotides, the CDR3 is TGTGCCAGTAGTATGACGGGAGTGAGCACAGATACGCAGTATTTT.

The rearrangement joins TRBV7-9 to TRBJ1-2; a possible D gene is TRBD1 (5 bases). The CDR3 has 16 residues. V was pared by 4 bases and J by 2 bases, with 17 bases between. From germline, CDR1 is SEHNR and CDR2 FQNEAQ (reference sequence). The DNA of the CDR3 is TGTGCCAGCAGCTCCCGGGACTCCGCTTTCAACTATGGCTACACCTTC. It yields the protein CASSSRDSAFNYGYTF.

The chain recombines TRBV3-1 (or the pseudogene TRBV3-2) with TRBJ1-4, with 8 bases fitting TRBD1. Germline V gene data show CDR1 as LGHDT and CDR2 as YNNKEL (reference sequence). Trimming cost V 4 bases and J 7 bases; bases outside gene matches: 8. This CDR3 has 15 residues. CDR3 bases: TGTGCCAGCAGCCCCAGGACAGGGCTGGGTGAAAAACTGTTTTTT. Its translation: CASSPRTGLGEKLFF.

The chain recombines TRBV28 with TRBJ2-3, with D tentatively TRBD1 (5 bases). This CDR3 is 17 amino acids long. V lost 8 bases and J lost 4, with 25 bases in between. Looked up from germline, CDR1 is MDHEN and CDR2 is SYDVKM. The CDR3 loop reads CASPESGNPSPADTQYF. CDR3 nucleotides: TGTGCCAGCCCAGAATCAGGGAACCCTTCTCCGGCAGATACGCAGTATTTT.

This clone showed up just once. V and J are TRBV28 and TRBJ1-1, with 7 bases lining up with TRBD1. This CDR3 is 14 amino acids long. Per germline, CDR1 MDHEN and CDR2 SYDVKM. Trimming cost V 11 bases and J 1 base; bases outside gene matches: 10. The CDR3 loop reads CAVQGGLGNTEAFF. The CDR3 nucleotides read TGTGCCGTACAAGGGGGCCTAGGGAACACTGAAGCTTTCTTT.

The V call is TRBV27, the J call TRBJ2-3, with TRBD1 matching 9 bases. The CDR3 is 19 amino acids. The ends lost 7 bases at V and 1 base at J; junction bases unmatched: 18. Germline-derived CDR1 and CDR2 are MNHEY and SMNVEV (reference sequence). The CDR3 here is CASMPPGQGRGGGTDTQYF. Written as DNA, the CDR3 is TGTGCCAGCATGCCCCCGGGACAGGGAAGGGGTGGGGGCACAGATACGCAGTATTTT.

CDR3 sequence (DNA): TGTGCCAGCAGCCAACCGCCGGGACTAGCGGGAGTAAATGAGCAGTTCTTC. Translating gives CASSQPPGLAGVNEQFF. J is TRBJ2-1 and V is TRBV4-2, with 14 bases aligning to TRBD2. Germline trimming cut 2 bases from V and 7 bases from J; bases unmatched to any gene: 7. The CDR3 consists of 17 residues. Germline V CDR1 and CDR2: LGHNA, YNFKEQ.

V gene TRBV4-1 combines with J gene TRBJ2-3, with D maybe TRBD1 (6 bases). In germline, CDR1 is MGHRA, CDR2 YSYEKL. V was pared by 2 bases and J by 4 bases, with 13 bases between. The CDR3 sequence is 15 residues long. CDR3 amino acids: CASSQRGGGADTQYF. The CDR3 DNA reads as TGCGCCAGCAGCCAACGAGGGGGTGGGGCAGATACGCAGTATTTT.

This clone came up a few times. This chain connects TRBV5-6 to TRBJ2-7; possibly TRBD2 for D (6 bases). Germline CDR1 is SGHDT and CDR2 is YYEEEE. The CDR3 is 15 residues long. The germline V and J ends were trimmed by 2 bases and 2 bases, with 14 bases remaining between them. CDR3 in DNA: TGTGCCAGCAGCTTTTTCCCAGGGAGGACCTACGAGCAGTACTTC. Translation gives CASSFFPGRTYEQYF.

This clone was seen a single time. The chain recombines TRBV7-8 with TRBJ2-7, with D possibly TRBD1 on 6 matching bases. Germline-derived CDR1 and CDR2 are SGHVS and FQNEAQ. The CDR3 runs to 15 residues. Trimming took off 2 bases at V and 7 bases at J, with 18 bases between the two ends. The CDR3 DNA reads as TGTGCCAGCAGCTTAAGGGGAACTGCCCAGGGGGAGCAGTACTTC. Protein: CASSLRGTAQGEQYF.

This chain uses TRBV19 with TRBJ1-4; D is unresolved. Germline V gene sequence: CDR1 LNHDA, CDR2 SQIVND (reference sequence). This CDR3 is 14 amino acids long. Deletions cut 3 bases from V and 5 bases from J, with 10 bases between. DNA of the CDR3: TGTGCCAGTAGTATTGCGGGGAGGAATGAAAAACTGTTTTTT. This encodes CASSIAGRNEKLFF.

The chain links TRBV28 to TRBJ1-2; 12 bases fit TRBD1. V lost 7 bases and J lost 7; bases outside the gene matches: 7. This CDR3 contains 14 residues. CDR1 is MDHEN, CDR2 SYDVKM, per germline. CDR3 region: CASTSGTGGLGYTF. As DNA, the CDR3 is TGTGCCAGCACATCCGGGACAGGGGGCCTTGGCTACACCTTC.

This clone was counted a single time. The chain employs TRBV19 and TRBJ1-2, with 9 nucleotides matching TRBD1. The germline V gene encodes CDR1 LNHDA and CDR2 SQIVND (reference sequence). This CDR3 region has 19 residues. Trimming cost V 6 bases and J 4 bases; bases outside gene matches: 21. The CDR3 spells CASSTSVNGQGNMVYGYTF. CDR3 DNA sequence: TGTGCCAGTAGCACCTCCGTTAACGGACAGGGGAATATGGTCTATGGCTACACCTTC.

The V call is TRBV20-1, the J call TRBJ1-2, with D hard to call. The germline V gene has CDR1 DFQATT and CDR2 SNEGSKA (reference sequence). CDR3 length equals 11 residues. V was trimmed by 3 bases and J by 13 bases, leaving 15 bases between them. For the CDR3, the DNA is TGCAGTGCTAGTATCCCAAGCCTGCGCACCTTC. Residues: CSASIPSLRTF.

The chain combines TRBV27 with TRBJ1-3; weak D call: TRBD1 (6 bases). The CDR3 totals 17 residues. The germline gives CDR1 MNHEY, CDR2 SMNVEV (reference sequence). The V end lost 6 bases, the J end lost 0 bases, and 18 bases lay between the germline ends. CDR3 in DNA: TGTGCCAGCAGCCTTGGGGGGGGGACAAACTCTGGAAACACCATATATTTT. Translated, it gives CASSLGGGTNSGNTIYF.

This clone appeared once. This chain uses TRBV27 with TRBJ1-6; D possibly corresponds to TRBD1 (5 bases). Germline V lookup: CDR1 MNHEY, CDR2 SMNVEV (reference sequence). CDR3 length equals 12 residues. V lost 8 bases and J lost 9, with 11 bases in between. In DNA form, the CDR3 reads TGTGCCAGCCGACAGAGAAGTTCACCCCTCCACTTT. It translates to CASRQRSSPLHF.

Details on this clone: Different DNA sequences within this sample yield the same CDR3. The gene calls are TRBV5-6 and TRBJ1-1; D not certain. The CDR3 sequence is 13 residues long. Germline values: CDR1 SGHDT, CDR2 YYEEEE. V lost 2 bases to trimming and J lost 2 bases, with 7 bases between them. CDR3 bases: TGTGCCAGCAGCTTTCCAGGAAACACTGAAGCTTTCTTT. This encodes CASSFPGNTEAFF.

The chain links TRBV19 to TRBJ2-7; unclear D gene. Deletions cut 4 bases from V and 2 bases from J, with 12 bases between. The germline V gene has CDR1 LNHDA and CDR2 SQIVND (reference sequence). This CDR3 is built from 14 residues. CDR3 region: CASSRRITTYEQYF. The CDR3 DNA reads TGTGCCAGTAGTAGGCGGATTACTACCTACGAGCAGTACTTC.

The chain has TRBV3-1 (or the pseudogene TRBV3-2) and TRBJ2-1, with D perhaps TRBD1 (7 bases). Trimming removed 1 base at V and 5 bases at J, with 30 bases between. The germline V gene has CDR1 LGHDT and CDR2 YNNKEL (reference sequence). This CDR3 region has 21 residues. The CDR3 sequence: CASSQGRFTGVGLAIHNEQFF. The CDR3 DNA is TGTGCCAGCAGCCAAGGGCGTTTCACAGGGGTGGGTCTAGCGATACACAATGAGCAGTTCTTC.

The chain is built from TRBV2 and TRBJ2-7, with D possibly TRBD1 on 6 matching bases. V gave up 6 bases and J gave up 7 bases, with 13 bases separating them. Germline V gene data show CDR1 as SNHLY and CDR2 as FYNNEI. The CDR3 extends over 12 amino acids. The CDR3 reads CASSQQGWEQYF. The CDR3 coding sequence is TGTGCCAGCAGCCAACAGGGTTGGGAGCAGTACTTC. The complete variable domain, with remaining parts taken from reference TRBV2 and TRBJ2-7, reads EPEVTQTPSHQVTQMGQEVILRCVPISNHLYFYWYRQILGQKVEFLVSFYNNEISEKSEIFDDQFSVERPDGSNFTLKIRSTKLEDSAMYFCASSQQGWEQYFGPGTRLTVT.

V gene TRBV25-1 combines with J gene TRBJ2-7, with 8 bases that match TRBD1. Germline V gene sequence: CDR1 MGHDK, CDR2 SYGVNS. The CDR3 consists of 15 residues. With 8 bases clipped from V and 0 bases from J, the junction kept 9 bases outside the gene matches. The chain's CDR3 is CASGVTGASSYEQYF. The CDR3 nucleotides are TGTGCCAGCGGAGTGACAGGGGCCAGCTCCTACGAGCAGTACTTC.